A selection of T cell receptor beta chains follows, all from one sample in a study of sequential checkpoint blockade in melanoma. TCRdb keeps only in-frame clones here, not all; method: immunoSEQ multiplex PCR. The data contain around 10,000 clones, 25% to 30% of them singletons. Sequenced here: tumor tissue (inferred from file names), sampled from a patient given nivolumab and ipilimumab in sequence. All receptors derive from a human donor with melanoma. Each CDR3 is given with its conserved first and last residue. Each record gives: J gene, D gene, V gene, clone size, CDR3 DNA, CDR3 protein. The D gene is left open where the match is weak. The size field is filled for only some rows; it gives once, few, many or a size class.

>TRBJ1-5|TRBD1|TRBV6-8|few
TGTGCCAGCAGCGTACAGGGGTATAGCAATCAGCCCCAGCATTTT
CASSVQGYSNQPQHF
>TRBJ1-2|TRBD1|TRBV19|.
TGTGCCGGCCGGACAGGGCCATTTGGCTACACCTTC
CAGRTGPFGYTF
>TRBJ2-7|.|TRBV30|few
TGTGCCTGGACAATCTCCCGAGGGCCTTCCTACGAGCAGTACTTC
CAWTISRGPSYEQYF
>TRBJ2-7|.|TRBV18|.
TGTGCCAGCTCACCTCCGGGACAAGGACGGCACGAGCAGTACTTC
CASSPPGQGRHEQYF
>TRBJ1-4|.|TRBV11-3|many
TGTGCCAGCAGCCGGGGGCAGGGGACAGAAAAACTGTTTTTT
CASSRGQGTEKLFF
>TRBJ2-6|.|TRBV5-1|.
TGCGCCAGCAGCTCCCGGCCCAGCTCTGGGGCCAACGTCCTGACTTTC
CASSSRPSSGANVLTF
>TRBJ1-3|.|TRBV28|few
TGTGCCAGCAGTTCCCCGGGCTCTGGAAACACCATATATTTT
CASSSPGSGNTIYF
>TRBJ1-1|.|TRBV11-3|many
TGTGCCAGCAGCTTAGTGACAGTCAGAAGCTCGGAAGCTTTCTTT
CASSLVTVRSSEAFF
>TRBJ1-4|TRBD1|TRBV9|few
TGTGCCAGCACCTCAGGGCAGGGGGGACTGTTTTTT
CASTSGQGGLFF
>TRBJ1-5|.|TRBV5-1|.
TGCGCCAGCAGCTTGGACTCAGGGGATCAGCCCCAGCATTTT
CASSLDSGDQPQHF
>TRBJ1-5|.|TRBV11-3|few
TGTGCCAGCAGCTTCGAACAGGGAAATCAGCCCCAGCATTTT
CASSFEQGNQPQHF
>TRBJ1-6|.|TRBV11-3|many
TGTGCCAGCAGCTTAAGGGGTTCCTATAATTCACCCCTCCACTTT
CASSLRGSYNSPLHF
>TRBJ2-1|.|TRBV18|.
TGTGCCAGCTCACCACGGTTGCCGACGGGTGAGCAGTTCTTC
CASSPRLPTGEQFF
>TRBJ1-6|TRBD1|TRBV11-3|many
TGTGCCAGCAGCTTGGTGGGACAGGTGTCGGACTCACCCCTCCACTTT
CASSLVGQVSDSPLHF
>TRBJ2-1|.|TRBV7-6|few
TGTGCCAGCAGCTCGGACTATGGCTCCTACAATGAGCAGTTCTTC
CASSSDYGSYNEQFF
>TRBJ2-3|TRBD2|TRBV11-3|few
TGTGCCAGCAGCCCTCGACTAGCGGGGCCTAGCACAGATACGCAGTATTTT
CASSPRLAGPSTDTQYF
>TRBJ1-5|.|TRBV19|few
TGTGCCAGTAGTATGATCGGTCAGCCCCAGCATTTT
CASSMIGQPQHF
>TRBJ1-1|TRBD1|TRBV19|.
TGTGCCAGTAGTCTCGGAGGGGGCCGCTTGAACACTGAAGCTTTCTTT
CASSLGGGRLNTEAFF
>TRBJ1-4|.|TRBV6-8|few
TGTGCCAGCAGTGATAGAAGGGTTGGTGAAAAACTGTTTTTT
CASSDRRVGEKLFF
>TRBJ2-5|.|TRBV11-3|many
TGTGCCAGCAGCCCCAAGAGGGGTTCTCTGCCATCTCAAGAGACCCAGTACTTC
CASSPKRGSLPSQETQYF
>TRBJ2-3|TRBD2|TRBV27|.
TGTGCCAGCAGATTTTTCCCTGGGACTAGCGGGGGGTTGGATACGCAGTATTTT
CASRFFPGTSGGLDTQYF
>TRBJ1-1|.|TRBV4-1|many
TGCGCCAGCAGCCAAGGCAGGCCAAGCCCGAACACTGAAGCTTTCTTT
CASSQGRPSPNTEAFF
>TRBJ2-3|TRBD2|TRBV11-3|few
TGTGCCAGCAGCTTGGCATATAGTAGCGGGGTCACAGATACGCAGTATTTT
CASSLAYSSGVTDTQYF
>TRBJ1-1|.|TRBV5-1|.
TGCGCCAGCAGCCGATTAGACCAGACGAACACTGAAGCTTTCTTT
CASSRLDQTNTEAFF